This T cell receptor (beta chain) was captured in a study of cytomegalovirus exposure and HLA in healthy donors. Repertoires were generated with immunoSEQ multiplex PCR, while TCRdb's copy carries only in-frame clones and drops some. This table holds approximately 150,000 clones, roughly nine tenths found once. V was shortened by 4 bases and J by 7 bases, with 15 bases between the two germline ends. The CDR3 totals 15 residues. Germline CDR1 is SGHRS and CDR2 is YFSETQ. The J gene is TRBJ1-6, the V gene TRBV5-1, with D possibly being TRBD1 (6 bases). Input material: PBMCs. The TCR was taken from a man younger than 30 in good health and CMV-seronegative. The CDR3 bases are TGCGCCAGCAGCCAGAGGACAGTTGGGAATTCACCCCTCCACTTT. As protein: CASSQRTVGNSPLHF.